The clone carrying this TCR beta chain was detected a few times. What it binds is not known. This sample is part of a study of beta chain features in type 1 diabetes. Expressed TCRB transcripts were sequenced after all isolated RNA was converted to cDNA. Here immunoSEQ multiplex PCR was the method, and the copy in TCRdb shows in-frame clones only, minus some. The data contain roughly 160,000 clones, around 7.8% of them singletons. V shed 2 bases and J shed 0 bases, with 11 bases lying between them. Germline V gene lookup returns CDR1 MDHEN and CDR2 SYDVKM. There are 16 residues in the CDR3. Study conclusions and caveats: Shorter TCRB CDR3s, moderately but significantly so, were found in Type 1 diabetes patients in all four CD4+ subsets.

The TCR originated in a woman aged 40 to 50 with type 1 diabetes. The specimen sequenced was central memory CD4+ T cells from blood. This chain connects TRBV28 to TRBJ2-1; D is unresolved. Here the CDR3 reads CASSLRVGSSYNEQFF. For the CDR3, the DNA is TGTGCCAGCAGTTTAAGAGTGGGCAGCTCCTACAATGAGCAGTTCTTC.